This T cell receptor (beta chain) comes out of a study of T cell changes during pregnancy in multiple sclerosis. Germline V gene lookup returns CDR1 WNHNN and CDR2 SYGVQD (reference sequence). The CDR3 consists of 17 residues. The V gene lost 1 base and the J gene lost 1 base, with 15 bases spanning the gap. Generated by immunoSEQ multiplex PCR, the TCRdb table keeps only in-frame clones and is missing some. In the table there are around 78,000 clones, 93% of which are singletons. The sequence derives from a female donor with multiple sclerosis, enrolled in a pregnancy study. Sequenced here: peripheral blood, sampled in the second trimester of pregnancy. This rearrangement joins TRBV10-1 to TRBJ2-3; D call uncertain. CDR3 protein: CASSECTTVKCTDTQYF. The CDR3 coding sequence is TGCGCCAGCAGTGAGTGTACGACTGTTAAATGCACAGATACGCAGTATTTT.